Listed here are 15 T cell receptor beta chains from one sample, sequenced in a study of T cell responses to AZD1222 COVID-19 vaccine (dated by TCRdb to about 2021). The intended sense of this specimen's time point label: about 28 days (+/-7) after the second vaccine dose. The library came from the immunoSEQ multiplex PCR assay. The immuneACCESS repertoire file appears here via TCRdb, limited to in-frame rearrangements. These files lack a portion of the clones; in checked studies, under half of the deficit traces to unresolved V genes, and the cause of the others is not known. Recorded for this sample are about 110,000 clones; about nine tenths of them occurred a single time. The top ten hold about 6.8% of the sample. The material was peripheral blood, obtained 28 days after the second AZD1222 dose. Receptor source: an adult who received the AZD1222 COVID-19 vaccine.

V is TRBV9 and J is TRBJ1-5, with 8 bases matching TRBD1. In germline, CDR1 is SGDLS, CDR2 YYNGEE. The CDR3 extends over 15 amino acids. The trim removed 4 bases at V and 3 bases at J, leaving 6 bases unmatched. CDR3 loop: CASSSGQGDNQPQHF. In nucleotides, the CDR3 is TGTGCCAGCAGCTCCGGACAGGGAGACAATCAGCCCCAGCATTTT.

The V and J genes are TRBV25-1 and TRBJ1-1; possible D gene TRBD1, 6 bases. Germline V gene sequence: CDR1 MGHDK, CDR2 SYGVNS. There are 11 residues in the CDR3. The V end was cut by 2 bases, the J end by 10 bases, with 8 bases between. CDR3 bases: TGTGCCAGCAGTGAAACAGGGAGAGCTTTCTTT. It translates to CASSETGRAFF.

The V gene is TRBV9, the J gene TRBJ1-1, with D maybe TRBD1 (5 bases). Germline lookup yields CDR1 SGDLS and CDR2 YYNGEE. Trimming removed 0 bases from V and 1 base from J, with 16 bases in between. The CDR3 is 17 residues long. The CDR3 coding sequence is TGTGCCAGCAGCGTAGCGGCCCCACGGGGCCCGAACACTGAAGCTTTCTTT. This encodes CASSVAAPRGPNTEAFF.

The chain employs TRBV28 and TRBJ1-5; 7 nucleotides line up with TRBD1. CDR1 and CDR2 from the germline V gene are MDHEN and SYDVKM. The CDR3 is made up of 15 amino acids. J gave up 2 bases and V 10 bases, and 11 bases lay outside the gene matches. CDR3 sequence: CATEFGGGGNQPQHF. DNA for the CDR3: TGTGCCACCGAGTTTGGAGGGGGCGGCAATCAGCCCCAGCATTTT.

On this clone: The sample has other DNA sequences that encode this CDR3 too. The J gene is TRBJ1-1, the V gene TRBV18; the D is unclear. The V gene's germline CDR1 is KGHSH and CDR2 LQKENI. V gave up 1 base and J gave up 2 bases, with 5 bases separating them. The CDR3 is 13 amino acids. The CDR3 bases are TGTGCCAGCTCACCACAGGGCAACACTGAAGCTTTCTTT. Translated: CASSPQGNTEAFF.

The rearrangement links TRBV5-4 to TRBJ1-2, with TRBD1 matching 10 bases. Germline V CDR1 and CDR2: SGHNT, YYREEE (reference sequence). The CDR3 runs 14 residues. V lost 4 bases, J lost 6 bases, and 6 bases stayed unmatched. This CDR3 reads CASSLDRGQDGYTF. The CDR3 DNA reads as TGTGCCAGCAGCCTCGACAGGGGGCAGGATGGCTACACCTTC.

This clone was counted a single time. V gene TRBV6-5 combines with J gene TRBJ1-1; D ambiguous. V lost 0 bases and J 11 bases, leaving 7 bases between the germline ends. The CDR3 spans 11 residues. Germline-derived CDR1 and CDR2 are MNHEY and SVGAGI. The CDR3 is CASSYSIGAFF. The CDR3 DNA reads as TGTGCCAGCAGTTACTCGATCGGGGCTTTCTTT.

The CDR3 loop is CASRNPGQGAASGRADTGELFF. CDR3 bases: TGCGCCAGCCGAAATCCGGGACAGGGGGCGGCTAGCGGGAGGGCGGACACCGGGGAGCTGTTTTTT. This chain connects TRBV10-1 to TRBJ2-2; D is tentatively TRBD1 or TRBD2 (12 bases each). V lost 8 bases, J lost 3 bases, and 37 bases lay in between. Germline V lookup: CDR1 WNHNN, CDR2 SYGVQD (reference sequence). The length of the CDR3 is 22 residues.

CDR3: CASSPAGTGSNQPQHF. The CDR3 DNA sequence: TGTGCCAGCTCACCGGCGGGGACAGGGAGCAATCAGCCCCAGCATTTT. The chain combines TRBV18 with TRBJ1-5; TRBD1 matches 9 bases. The germline CDR1 and CDR2 sequences are KGHSH and LQKENI. The J segment lost 1 base and the V segment lost 3 bases, leaving 4 bases of the junction unmatched. The CDR3 length is 16 residues.

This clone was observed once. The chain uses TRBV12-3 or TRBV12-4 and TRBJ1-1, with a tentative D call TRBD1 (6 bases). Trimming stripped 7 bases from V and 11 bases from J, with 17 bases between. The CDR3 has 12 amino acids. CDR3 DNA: TGTGCCAGCACAGAGAGGGGGACAAGGGCTTTCTTT. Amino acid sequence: CASTERGTRAFF.

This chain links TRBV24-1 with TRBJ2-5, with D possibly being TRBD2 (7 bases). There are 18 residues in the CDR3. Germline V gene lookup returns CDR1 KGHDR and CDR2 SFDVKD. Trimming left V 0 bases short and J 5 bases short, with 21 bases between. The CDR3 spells CATSDLSYRDKGGETQYF. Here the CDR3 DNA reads TGTGCCACCAGTGATTTGTCTTACCGGGACAAGGGGGGGGAGACCCAGTACTTC.

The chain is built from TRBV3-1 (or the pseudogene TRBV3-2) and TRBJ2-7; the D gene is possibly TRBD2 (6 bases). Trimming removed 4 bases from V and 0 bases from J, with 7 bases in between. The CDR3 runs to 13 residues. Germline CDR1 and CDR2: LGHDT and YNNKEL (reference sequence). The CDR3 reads CASSRDFSYEQYF. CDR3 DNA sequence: TGTGCCAGCAGCCGGGACTTCTCCTACGAGCAGTACTTC.

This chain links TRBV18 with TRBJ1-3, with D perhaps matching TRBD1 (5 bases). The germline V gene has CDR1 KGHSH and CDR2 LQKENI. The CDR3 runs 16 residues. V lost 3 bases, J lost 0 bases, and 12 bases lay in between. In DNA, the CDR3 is TGTGCCAGCTCACCCGGAGACAGACCCTCTGGAAACACCATATATTTT. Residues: CASSPGDRPSGNTIYF.

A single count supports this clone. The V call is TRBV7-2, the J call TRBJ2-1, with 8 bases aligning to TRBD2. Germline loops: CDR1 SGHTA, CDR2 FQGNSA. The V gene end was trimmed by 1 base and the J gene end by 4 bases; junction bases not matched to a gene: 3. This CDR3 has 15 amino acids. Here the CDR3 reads CASSLGGRRYNEQFF. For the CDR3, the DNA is TGTGCCAGCAGCTTAGGCGGGAGGAGGTACAATGAGCAGTTCTTC.

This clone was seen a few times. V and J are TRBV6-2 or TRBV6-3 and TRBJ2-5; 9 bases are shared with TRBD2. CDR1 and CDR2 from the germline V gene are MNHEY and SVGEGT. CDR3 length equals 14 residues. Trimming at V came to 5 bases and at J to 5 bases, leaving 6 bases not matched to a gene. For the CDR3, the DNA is TGTGCCAGCAGTCGCGGGAGGGATGTGGAGACCCAGTACTTC. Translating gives CASSRGRDVETQYF.